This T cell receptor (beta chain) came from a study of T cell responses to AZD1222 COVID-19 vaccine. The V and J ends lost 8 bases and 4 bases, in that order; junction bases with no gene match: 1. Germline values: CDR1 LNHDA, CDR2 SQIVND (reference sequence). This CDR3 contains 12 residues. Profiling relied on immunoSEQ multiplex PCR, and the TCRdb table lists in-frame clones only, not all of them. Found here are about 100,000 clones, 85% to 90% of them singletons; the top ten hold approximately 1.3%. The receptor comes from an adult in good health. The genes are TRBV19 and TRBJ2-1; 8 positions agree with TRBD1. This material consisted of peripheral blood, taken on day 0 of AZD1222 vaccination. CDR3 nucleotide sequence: TGTGCCAGTGGGGACAGGTACAATGAGCAGTTCTTC. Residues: CASGDRYNEQFF. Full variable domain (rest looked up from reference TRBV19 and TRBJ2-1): DGGITQSPKYLFRKEGQNVTLSCEQNLNHDAMYWYRQDPGQGLRLIYYSQIVNDFQKGDIAEGYSVSREKKESFPLTVTSAQKNPTAFYLCASGDRYNEQFFGPGTRLTVL.